These 10 T cell receptor beta chains were sequenced from one sample in a study of cytomegalovirus exposure and HLA in healthy donors listed by TCRdb under 2017. The library was produced with the immunoSEQ multiplex PCR assay. For the multiplex PCR, a mixture combining 60 forward primers for TCR Vbeta segments and 13 reverse primers for TCR Jbeta segments was used. In its TCRdb copy, this immuneACCESS table keeps in-frame sequences only and misses some clones. Where compared with another copy, unresolved V genes explain less than half of these, and the others have no known cause. The sample profile shows approximately 110,000 clones; under 85% of them were found once. The biggest ten clones account for about 7.7% of the sample. Sequencing was performed on PBMCs. Every receptor here comes from a woman in her fifties or sixties in good health and CMV-seropositive.

This rearrangement joins TRBV6-6 to TRBJ2-5, with D possibly matching TRBD1 (6 bases). V was pared by 10 bases and J by 4 bases, with 13 bases between. Germline V lookup: CDR1 MNHNY, CDR2 SVGAGI (reference sequence). The CDR3 covers 12 residues. The CDR3 region has the DNA TGTGCCAACCAACAGGGAAGAGAGACCCAGTACTTC. Translating it yields CANQQGRETQYF.

The V call is TRBV2, the J call TRBJ1-6, with D possibly matching TRBD1 (6 bases). From germline, CDR1 is SNHLY and CDR2 FYNNEI. V was clipped by 7 bases and J by 8 bases, with 12 bases between them. The CDR3 has 13 residues. The CDR3 region has the DNA TGTGCCAGCAAGGCAGGGGAGTATTCACCCCTCCACTTT. Translating gives CASKAGEYSPLHF.

This clone was recorded only once. The chain recombines TRBV9 with TRBJ1-4, with D unresolved. CDR3 length: 13 residues. Germline V CDR1 and CDR2: SGDLS, YYNGEE. V was pared by 0 bases and J by 3 bases, with 3 bases between. The CDR3 region is CASSVASNEKLFF. CDR3 coding DNA: TGTGCCAGCAGCGTAGCTTCTAATGAAAAACTGTTTTTT.

This clone was seen just once. CDR3 region: CASSYRDTYNEQFF. The DNA of the CDR3 is TGCGCCAGCAGCTACCGGGACACCTACAATGAGCAGTTCTTC. The V call is TRBV5-1, the J call TRBJ2-1, with D possibly matching TRBD1 (6 bases). Trimming took 3 bases from V and 2 from J, leaving 9 bases between them. Germline V CDR1 and CDR2: SGHRS, YFSETQ. This CDR3 has 14 residues. Complete variable domain (other parts from reference TRBV5-1 and TRBJ2-1): KAGVTQTPRYLIKTRGQQVTLSCSPISGHRSVSWYQQTPGQGLQFLFEYFSETQRNKGNFPGRFSGRQFSNSRSEMNVSTLELGDSALYLCASSYRDTYNEQFFGPGTRLTVL.

This sequence joins TRBV7-2 and TRBJ2-1, with 9 nucleotides matching TRBD1. CDR3 length: 14 amino acids. Germline V lookup: CDR1 SGHTA, CDR2 FQGNSA. With V trimmed by 6 bases and J by 9 bases, 9 bases remained unmatched. The CDR3 spells CASSGGTGRGEQFF. In nucleotides, the CDR3 is TGTGCCAGCAGTGGGGGGACAGGGAGGGGTGAGCAGTTCTTC.

The chain combines TRBV7-3 with TRBJ2-3, with D possibly TRBD2 on 7 matching bases. The CDR3 length is 15 residues. In germline, CDR1 is SGHTA, CDR2 FQGTGA. V was clipped by 0 bases and J by 6 bases, with 13 bases between them. CDR3 coding DNA: TGTGCCAGCAGCTTAACAGGGGGGGGGTGGGATACGCAGTATTTT. Its protein product is CASSLTGGGWDTQYF.

This clone was found once. One end of the junction is discordant with germline, which a read error may explain. The chain couples TRBV7-6 to TRBJ2-2, with 7 bases lining up with TRBD1. The CDR3 extends over 15 amino acids. Germline CDR1 SGHVS, CDR2 FNYEAQ. As DNA, the CDR3 is TGTGCCAGCAGCCTGGGACAGACGAACGCCGGGGAGCTGTTTTTT. Its translation is CASSLGQTNAGELFF.

This clone was recorded only once. V usage is TRBV30 and J usage is TRBJ2-5; the match to TRBD1 covers 9 bases. Trimming at V came to 3 bases and at J to 1 base, leaving 6 bases not matched to a gene. This CDR3 spans 15 amino acids. CDR1 GTSNPN and CDR2 SVGIG come from the germline V gene (reference sequence). The CDR3 reads CAWRDRDRVQETQYF. For the CDR3, the DNA is TGTGCCTGGAGGGACCGGGACAGGGTCCAAGAGACCCAGTACTTC.

This rearrangement joins TRBV5-1 to TRBJ2-7; TRBD2 might be the D (6 bases). Germline V gene data show CDR1 as SGHRS and CDR2 as YFSETQ. V was cut by 0 bases and J by 4 bases, with 14 bases left in between. CDR3 length equals 15 residues. CDR3 bases: TGCGCCAGCAGCTTGGGCACGGGAGAGTGGTACGAGCAGTACTTC. Amino acid sequence: CASSLGTGEWYEQYF.

The chain carries TRBV4-1 and TRBJ1-2; 8 bases match TRBD1. This CDR3 has 16 residues. After removal of 2 bases from V and 5 bases from J, the junction contained 10 bases not matched to a gene. Germline V gene lookup returns CDR1 MGHRA and CDR2 YSYEKL. CDR3 DNA sequence: TGCGCCAGCAGCCAACTCGGACAGGGAGGGAGTTATGGCTACACCTTC. Translation gives CASSQLGQGGSYGYTF.